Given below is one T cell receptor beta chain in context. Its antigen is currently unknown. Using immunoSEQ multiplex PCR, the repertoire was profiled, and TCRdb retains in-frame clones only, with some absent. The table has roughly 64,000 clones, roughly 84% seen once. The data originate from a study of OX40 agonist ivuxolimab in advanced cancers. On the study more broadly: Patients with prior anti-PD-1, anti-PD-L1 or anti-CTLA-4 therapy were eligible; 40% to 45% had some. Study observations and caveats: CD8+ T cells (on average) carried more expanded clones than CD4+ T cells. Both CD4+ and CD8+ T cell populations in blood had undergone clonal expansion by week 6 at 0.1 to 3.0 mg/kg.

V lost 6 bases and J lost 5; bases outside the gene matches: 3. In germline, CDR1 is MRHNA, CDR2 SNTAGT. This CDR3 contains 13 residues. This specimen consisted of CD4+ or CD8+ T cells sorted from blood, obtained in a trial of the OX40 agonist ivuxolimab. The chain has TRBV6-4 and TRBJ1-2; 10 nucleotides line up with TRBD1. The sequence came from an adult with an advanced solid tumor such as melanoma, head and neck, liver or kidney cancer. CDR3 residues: CASSVGQGYGYTF. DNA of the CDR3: TGTGCCAGCAGCGTGGGACAGGGGTATGGCTACACCTTC.